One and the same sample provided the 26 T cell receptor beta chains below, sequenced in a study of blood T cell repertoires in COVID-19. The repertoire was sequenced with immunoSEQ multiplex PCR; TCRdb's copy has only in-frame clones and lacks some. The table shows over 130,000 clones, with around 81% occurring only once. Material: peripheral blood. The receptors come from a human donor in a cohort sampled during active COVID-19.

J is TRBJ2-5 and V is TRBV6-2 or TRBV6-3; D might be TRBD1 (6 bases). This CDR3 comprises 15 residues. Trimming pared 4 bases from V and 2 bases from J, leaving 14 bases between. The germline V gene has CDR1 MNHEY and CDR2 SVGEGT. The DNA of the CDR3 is TGTGCCAGCAGTTCCGAGGGGACATCTCAAGAGACCCAGTACTTC. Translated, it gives CASSSEGTSQETQYF.

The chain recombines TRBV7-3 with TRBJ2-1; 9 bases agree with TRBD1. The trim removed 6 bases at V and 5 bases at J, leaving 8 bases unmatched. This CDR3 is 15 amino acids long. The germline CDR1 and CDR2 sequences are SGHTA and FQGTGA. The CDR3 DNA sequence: TGTGCCAGCAGGGACACAGGGGGCGGAGACAATGAGCAGTTCTTC. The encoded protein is CASRDTGGGDNEQFF.

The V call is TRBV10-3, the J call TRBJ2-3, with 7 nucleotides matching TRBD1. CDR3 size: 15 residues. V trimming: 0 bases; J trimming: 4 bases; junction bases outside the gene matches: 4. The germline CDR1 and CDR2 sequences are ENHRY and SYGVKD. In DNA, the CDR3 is TGTGCCATCAGTGAGTCCGGGACAGCTTCAGATACGCAGTATTTT. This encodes CAISESGTASDTQYF.

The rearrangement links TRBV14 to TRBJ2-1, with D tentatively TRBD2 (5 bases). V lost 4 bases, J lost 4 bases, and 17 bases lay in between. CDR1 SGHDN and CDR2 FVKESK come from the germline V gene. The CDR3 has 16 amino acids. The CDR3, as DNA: TGTGCCAGCAGCCCAAGTGAGGGCCCGATTTACAATGAGCAGTTCTTC. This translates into CASSPSEGPIYNEQFF.

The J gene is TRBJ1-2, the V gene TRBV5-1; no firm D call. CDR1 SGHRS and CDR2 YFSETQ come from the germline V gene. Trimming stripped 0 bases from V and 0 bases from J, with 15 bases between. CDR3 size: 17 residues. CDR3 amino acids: CASSLDFRSIANYGYTF. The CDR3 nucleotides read TGCGCCAGCAGCTTGGACTTCCGGTCCATAGCTAACTATGGCTACACCTTC.

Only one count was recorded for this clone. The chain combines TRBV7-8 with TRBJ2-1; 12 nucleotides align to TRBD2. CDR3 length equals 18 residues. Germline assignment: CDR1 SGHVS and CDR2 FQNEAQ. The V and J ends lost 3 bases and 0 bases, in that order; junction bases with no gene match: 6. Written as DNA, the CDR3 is TGTGCCAGCAGCTTGACTAGCGGGGGCCGCAGCTCCTACAATGAGCAGTTCTTC. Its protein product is CASSLTSGGRSSYNEQFF.

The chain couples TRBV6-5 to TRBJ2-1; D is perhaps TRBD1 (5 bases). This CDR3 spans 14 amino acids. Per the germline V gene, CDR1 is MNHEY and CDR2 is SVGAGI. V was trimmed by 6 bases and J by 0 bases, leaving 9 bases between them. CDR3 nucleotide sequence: TGTGCCAGCAGCAGGGCGAGCTCCTACAATGAGCAGTTCTTC. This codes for CASSRASSYNEQFF.

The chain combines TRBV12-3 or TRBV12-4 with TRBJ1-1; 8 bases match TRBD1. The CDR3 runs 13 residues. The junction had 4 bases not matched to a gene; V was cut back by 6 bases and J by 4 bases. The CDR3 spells CASSRGRGTEAFF. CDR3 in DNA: TGTGCCAGCAGCAGGGGGCGAGGCACTGAAGCTTTCTTT.

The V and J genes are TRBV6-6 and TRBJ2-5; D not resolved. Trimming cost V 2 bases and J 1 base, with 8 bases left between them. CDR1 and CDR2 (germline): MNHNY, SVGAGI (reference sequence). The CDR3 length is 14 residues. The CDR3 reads CASSYARPQETQYF. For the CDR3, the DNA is TGTGCCAGCAGTTACGCGCGCCCCCAAGAGACCCAGTACTTC.

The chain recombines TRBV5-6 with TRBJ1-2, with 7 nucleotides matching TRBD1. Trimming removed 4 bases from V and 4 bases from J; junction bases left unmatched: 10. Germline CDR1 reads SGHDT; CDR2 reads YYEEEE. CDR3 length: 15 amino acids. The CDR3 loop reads CASSPKDRPLYGYTF. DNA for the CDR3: TGTGCCAGCAGCCCGAAGGACAGGCCACTCTATGGCTACACCTTC.

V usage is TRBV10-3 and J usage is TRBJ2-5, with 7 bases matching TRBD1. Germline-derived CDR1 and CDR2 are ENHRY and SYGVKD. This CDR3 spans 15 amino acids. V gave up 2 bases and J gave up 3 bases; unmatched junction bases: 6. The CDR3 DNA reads TGTGCCATCAGTGAGAGGGGGACAGCTGAAGAGACCCAGTACTTC. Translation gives CAISERGTAEETQYF.

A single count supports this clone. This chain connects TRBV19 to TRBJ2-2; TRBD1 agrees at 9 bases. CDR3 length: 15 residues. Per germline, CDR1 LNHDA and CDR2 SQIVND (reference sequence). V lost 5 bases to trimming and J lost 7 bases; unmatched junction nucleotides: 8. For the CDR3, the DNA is TGTGCCAGTAGTCTCCGGGACAGGGCCGTCGGGGAGCTGTTTTTT. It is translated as CASSLRDRAVGELFF.

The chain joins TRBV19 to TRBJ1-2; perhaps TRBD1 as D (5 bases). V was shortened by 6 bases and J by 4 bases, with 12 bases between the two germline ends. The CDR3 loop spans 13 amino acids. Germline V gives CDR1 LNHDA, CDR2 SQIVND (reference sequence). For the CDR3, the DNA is TGTGCCAGTAGGGCGGCGGGGGGCTATGGCTACACCTTC. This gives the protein CASRAAGGYGYTF.

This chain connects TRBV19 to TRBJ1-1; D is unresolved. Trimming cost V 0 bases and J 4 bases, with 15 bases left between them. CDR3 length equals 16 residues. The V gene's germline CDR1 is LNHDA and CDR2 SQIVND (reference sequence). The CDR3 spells CASSIEGGRGSTEAFF. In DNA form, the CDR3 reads TGTGCCAGTAGTATAGAGGGAGGTAGAGGAAGCACTGAAGCTTTCTTT.

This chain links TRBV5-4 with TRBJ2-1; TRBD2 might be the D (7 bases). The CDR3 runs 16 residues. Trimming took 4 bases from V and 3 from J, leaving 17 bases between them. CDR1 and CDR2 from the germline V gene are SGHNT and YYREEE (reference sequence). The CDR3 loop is CASSPGGGGGYNEQFF. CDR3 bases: TGTGCCAGCAGCCCGGGGGGCGGGGGTGGCTACAATGAGCAGTTCTTC.

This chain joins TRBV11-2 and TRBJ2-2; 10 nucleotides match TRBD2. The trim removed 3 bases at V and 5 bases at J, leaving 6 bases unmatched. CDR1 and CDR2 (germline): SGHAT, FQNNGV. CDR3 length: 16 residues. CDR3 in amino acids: CASSFVAGGYTGELFF. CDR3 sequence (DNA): TGTGCCAGCAGCTTCGTAGCGGGGGGTTATACCGGGGAGCTGTTTTTT.

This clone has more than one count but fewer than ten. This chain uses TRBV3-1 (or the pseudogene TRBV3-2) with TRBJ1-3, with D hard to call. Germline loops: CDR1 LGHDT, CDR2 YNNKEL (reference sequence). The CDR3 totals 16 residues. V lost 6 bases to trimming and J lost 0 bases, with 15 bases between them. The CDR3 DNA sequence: TGTGCCAGCAGTCCTACGACAAATCCCTCTGGAAACACCATATATTTT. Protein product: CASSPTTNPSGNTIYF.

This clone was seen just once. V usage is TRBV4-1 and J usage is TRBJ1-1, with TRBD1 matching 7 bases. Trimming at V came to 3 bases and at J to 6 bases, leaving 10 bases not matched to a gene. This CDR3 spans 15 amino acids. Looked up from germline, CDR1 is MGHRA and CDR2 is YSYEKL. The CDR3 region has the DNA TGCGCCAGCAGCCAGTATCAGGGGGTCCGACCTGAAGCTTTCTTT. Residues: CASSQYQGVRPEAFF.

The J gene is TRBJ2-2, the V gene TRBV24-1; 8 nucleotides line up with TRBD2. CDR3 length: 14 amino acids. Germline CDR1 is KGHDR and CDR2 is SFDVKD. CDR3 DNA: TGTGTCCACCAGTCGGGGGGGGCGACCGGGGAGCTGTTTTTT. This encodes CVHQSGGATGELFF.

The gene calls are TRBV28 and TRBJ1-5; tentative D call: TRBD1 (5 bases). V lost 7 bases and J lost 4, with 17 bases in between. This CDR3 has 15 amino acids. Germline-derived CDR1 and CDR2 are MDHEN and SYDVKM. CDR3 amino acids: CASTSQQARNQPQHF. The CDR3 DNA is TGTGCCAGCACCTCGCAACAGGCCCGAAATCAGCCCCAGCATTTT.

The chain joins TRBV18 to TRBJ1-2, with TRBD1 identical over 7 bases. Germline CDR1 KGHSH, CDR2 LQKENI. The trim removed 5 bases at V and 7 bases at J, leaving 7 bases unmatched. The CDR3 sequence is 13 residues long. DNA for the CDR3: TGTGCCAGCTCATTTGGACAGGACTCTGGCTACACCTTC. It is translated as CASSFGQDSGYTF.

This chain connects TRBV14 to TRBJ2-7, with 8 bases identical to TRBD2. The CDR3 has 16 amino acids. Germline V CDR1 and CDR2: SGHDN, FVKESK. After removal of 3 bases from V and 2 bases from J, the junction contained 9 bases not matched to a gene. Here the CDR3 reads CASSQGSGGTPYEQYF. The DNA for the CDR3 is TGTGCCAGCAGCCAGGGGAGCGGGGGAACTCCCTACGAGCAGTACTTC.

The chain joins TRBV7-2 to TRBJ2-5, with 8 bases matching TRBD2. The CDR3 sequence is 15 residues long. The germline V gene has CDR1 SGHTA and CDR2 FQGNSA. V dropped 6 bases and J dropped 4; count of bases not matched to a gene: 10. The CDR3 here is CASRRRGVAGETQYF. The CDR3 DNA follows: TGTGCCAGCAGAAGGCGGGGGGTCGCGGGAGAGACCCAGTACTTC.

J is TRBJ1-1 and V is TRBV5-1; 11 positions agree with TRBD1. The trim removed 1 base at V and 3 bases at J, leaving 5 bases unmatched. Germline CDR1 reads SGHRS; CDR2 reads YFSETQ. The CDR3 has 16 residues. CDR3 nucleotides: TGCGCCAGCAGCTTGAGAGGACAGGGGGCCCACACTGAAGCTTTCTTT. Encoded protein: CASSLRGQGAHTEAFF.

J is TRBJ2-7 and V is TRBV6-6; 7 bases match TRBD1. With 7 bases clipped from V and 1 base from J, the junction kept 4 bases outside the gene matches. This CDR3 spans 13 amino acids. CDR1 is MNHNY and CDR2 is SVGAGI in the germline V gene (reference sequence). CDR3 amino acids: CASKYRGSYEQYF. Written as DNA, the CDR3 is TGTGCCAGCAAATACAGGGGTTCCTACGAGCAGTACTTC.

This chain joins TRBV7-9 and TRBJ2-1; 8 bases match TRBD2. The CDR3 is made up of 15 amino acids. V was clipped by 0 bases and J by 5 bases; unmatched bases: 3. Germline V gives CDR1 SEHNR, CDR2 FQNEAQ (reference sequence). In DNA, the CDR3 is TGTGCCAGCAGCTTAGCAGCGGGGGCCCACAATGAGCAGTTCTTC. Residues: CASSLAAGAHNEQFF. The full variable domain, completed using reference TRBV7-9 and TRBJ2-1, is DTGVSQNPRHKITKRGQNVTFRCDPISEHNRLYWYRQTLGQGPEFLTYFQNEAQLEKSRLLSDRFSAERPKGSFSTLEIQRTEQGDSAMYLCASSLAAGAHNEQFFGPGTRLTVL.